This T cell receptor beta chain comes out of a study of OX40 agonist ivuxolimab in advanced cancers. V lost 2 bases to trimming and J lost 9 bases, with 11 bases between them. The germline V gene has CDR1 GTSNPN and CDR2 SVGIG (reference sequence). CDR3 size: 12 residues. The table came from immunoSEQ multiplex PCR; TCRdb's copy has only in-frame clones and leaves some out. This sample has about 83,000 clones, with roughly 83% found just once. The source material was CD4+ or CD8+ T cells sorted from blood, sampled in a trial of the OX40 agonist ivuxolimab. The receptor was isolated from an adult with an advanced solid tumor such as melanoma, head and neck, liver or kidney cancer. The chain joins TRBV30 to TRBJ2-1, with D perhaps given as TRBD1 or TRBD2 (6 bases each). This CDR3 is CAWSKGGIEQFF. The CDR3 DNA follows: TGTGCCTGGAGTAAAGGGGGGATTGAGCAGTTCTTC.